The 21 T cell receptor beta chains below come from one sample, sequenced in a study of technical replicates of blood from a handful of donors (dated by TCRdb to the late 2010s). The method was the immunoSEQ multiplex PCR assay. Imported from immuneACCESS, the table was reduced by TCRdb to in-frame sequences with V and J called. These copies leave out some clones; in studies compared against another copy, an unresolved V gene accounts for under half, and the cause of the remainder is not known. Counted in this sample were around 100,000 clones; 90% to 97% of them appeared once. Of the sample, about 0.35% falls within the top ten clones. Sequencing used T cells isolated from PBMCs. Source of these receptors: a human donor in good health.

The CDR3 protein is CASSLAGLGVNEQFF. The CDR3 DNA reads as TGTGCCAGCAGCTTGGCCGGACTAGGGGTGAATGAGCAGTTCTTC. J is TRBJ2-1 and V is TRBV7-3; TRBD2 agrees at 7 bases. The CDR3 has 15 residues. The V segment lost 3 bases and the J segment 7 bases; nucleotides outside the gene matches: 9. Germline CDR1 SGHTA, CDR2 FQGTGA.

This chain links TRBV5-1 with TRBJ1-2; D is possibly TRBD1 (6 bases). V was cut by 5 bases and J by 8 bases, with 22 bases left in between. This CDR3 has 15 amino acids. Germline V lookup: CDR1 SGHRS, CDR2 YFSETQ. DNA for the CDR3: TGCGCCAGCAGGAAAGACAGGCCGATCTTCAGCGGCTACACCTTC. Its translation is CASRKDRPIFSGYTF.

The CDR3 loop reads CASSIVQNRDAHTF. The CDR3 DNA follows: TGTGCCAGTAGTATAGTCCAAAACAGGGACGCCCACACCTTC. This rearrangement joins TRBV19 to TRBJ1-2, with D possibly matching TRBD1 (6 bases). Trimming pared 1 base from V and 12 bases from J, leaving 18 bases between. Germline V gives CDR1 LNHDA, CDR2 SQIVND (reference sequence). The CDR3 covers 14 residues.

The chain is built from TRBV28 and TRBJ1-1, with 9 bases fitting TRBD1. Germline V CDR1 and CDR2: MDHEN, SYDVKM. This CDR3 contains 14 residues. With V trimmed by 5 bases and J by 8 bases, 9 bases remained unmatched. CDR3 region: CASSKPRTGAEAFF. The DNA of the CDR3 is TGTGCCAGCAGTAAACCCCGGACAGGGGCGGAAGCTTTCTTT.

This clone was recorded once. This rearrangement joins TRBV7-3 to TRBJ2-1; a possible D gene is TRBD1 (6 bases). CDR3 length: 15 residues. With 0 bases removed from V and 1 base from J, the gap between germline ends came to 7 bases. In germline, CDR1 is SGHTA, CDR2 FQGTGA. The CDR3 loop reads CASSLTGTSYNEQFF. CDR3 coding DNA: TGTGCCAGCAGCTTAACGGGGACATCCTACAATGAGCAGTTCTTC.

The CDR3 loop is CASRGLTLYNEQFF. CDR3 nucleotides: TGTGCCAGCCGAGGGCTTACCCTCTACAATGAGCAGTTCTTC. V and J are TRBV27 and TRBJ2-1; D may be TRBD2 (5 bases). CDR3 length: 14 amino acids. V lost 8 bases, J lost 3 bases, and 14 bases lay in between. CDR1 MNHEY and CDR2 SMNVEV come from the germline V gene (reference sequence).

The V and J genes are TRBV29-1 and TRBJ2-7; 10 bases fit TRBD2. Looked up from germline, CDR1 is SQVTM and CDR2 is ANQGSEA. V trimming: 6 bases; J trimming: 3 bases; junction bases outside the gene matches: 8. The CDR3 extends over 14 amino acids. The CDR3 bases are TGCAGCGTGTCTGAAACTAGCGGGGACTACGAGCAGTACTTC. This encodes CSVSETSGDYEQYF.

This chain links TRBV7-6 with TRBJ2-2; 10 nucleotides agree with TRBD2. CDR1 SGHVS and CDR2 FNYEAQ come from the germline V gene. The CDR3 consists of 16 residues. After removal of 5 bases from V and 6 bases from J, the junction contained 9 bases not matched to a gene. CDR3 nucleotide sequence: TGTGCCAGCAGCGGAGCTAGCGGGAGAGGGGCCGGGGAGCTGTTTTTT. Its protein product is CASSGASGRGAGELFF.

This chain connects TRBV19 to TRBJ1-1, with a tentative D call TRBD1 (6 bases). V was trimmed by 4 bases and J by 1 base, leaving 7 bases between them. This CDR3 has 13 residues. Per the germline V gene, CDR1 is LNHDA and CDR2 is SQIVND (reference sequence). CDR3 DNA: TGTGCCAGTAGTAAAGGGGGGAACACTGAAGCTTTCTTT. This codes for CASSKGGNTEAFF. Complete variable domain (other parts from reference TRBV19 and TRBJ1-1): DGGITQSPKYLFRKEGQNVTLSCEQNLNHDAMYWYRQDPGQGLRLIYYSQIVNDFQKGDIAEGYSVSREKKESFPLTVTSAQKNPTAFYLCASSKGGNTEAFFGQGTRLTVV.

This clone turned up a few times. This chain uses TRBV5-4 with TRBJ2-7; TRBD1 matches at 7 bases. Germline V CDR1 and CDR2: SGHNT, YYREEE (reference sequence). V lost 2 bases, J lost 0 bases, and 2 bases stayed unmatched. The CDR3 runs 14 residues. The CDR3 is CASSLGTASYEQYF. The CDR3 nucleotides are TGTGCCAGCAGCTTAGGGACAGCCTCCTACGAGCAGTACTTC.

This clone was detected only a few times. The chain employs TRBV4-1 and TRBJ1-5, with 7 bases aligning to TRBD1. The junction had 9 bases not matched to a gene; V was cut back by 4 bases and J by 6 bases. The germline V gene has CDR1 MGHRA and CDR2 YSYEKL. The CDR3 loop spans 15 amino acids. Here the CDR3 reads CASSLTTGSRQPQHF. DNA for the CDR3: TGCGCCAGCAGCCTCACGACAGGGAGTCGTCAGCCCCAGCATTTT.

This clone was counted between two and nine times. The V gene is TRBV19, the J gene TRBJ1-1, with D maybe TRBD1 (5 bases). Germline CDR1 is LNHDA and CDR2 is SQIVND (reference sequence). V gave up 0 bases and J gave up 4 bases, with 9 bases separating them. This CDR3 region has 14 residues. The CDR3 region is CASSIDPTVTEAFF. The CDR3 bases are TGTGCCAGTAGTATAGATCCGACAGTCACTGAAGCTTTCTTT. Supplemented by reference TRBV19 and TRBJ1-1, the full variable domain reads DGGITQSPKYLFRKEGQNVTLSCEQNLNHDAMYWYRQDPGQGLRLIYYSQIVNDFQKGDIAEGYSVSREKKESFPLTVTSAQKNPTAFYLCASSIDPTVTEAFFGQGTRLTVV.

Here the CDR3 DNA reads TGTGCCAGCAGAGAGGGACAGGGGAGGGCAGATACGCAGTATTTT. Its translation: CASREGQGRADTQYF. The chain links TRBV2 to TRBJ2-3, with 10 bases fitting TRBD1. The CDR3 runs 15 residues. The germline CDR1 and CDR2 sequences are SNHLY and FYNNEI. After removal of 6 bases from V and 4 bases from J, the junction contained 7 bases not matched to a gene.

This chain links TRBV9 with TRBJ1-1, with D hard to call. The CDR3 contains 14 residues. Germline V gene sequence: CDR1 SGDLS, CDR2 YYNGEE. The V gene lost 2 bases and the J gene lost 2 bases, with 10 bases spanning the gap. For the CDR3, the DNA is TGTGCCAGCAGCGTTAACACCTTCAACACTGAAGCTTTCTTT. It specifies CASSVNTFNTEAFF.

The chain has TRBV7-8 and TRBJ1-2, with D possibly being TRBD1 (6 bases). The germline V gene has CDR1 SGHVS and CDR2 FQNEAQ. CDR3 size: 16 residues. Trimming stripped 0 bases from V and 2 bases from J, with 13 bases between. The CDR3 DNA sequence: TGTGCCAGCAGCTTAGCTGGCGGGGGCAAAAACTATGGCTACACCTTC. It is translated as CASSLAGGGKNYGYTF.

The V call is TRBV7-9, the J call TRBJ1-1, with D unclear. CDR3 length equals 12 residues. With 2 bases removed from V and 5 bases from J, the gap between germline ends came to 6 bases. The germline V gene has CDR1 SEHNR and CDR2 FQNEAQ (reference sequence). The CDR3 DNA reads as TGTGCCAGCAGCTTATTGTCTACTGAAGCTTTCTTT. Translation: CASSLLSTEAFF. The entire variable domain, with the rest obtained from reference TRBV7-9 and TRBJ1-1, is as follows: DTGVSQNPRHKITKRGQNVTFRCDPISEHNRLYWYRQTLGQGPEFLTYFQNEAQLEKSRLLSDRFSAERPKGSFSTLEIQRTEQGDSAMYLCASSLLSTEAFFGQGTRLTVV.

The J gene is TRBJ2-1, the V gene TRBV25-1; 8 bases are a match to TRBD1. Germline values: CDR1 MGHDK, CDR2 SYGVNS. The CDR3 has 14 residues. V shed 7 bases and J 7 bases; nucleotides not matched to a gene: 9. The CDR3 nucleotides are TGTGCCAGCATTCCCGACAGGGGAAGGAATGAGCAGTTCTTC. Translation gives CASIPDRGRNEQFF.

For the CDR3, the DNA is TGTGCCACCAGCAGAGCGGGGCAGGGACTAGCGGCACTTGAGCAGTTCTTC. Translated: CATSRAGQGLAALEQFF. The rearrangement joins TRBV15 to TRBJ2-1; 11 bases are shared with TRBD2. The CDR3 loop spans 17 amino acids. The V gene's germline CDR1 is LNHNV and CDR2 YYDKDF (reference sequence). V was clipped by 1 base and J by 9 bases; unmatched bases: 11.

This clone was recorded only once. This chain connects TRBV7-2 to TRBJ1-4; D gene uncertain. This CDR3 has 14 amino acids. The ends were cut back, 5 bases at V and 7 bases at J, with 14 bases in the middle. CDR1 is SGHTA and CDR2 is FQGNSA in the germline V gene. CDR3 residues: CASSLDLLSEKLFF. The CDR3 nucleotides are TGTGCCAGCAGCCTCGATCTTTTGAGTGAAAAACTGTTTTTT.

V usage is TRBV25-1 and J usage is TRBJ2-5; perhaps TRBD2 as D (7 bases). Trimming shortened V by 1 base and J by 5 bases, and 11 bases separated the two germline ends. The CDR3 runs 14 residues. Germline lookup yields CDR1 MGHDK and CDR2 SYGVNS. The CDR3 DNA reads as TGTGCCAGCAGTGAATGGGGGGGCGCGGAGACCCAGTACTTC. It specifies CASSEWGGAETQYF.

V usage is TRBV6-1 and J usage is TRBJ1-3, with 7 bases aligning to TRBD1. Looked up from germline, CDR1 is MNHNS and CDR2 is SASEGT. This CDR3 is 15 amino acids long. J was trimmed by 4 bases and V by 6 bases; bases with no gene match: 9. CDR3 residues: CASSALTGRGNTIYF. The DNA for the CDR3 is TGTGCCAGCAGCGCCCTGACAGGGCGCGGAAACACCATATATTTT.